The 3 T cell receptor beta chains given below trace back to one sample, sequenced in a study of cytomegalovirus exposure and HLA in healthy donors. PCR involved 60 Vbeta and 13 Jbeta primers. Sequencing used immunoSEQ multiplex PCR; TCRdb keeps in-frame clones, though not all of them. The repertoire holds approximately 93,000 clones, with roughly 63% as singletons. The sample taken for sequencing was PBMCs. Receptor source: a boy aged 5-17 years in good health and CMV-seropositive.

The chain employs TRBV28 and TRBJ2-5; maybe TRBD2 (6 bases). Germline V lookup: CDR1 MDHEN, CDR2 SYDVKM. Trimming took off 5 bases at V and 4 bases at J, with 23 bases between the two ends. CDR3 length equals 17 residues. The CDR3 is CASSTPAGGARRETQYF. CDR3 nucleotides: TGTGCCAGCAGTACCCCCGCGGGCGGGGCTCGGCGAGAGACCCAGTACTTC.

The V gene is TRBV27, the J gene TRBJ1-1; 8 bases agree with TRBD1. The length of the CDR3 is 15 residues. V was pared by 6 bases and J by 0 bases, with 6 bases of the junction left unmatched. From germline, CDR1 is MNHEY and CDR2 SMNVEV (reference sequence). The CDR3 region is CASRGTGTMNTEAFF. CDR3 DNA: TGTGCCAGCAGGGGGACAGGTACCATGAACACTGAAGCTTTCTTT.

J is TRBJ2-7 and V is TRBV28, with D hard to call. This CDR3 is 13 amino acids long. Germline lookup yields CDR1 MDHEN and CDR2 SYDVKM. V lost 2 bases and J 0 bases, leaving 5 bases between the germline ends. Here the CDR3 reads CASSLGRSYEQYF. In DNA form, the CDR3 reads TGTGCCAGCAGTTTAGGCCGCTCCTACGAGCAGTACTTC.